These T cell receptor beta chains were read from a single sample in a study of shared clonotypes between healthy human individuals. Only in-frame clones appear in the TCRdb table, and some are missing; sequencing was by immunoSEQ multiplex PCR. This sample has over 300,000 clones, with roughly 84% found just once. Material for sequencing was memory CD8+ T cells sorted from blood. These receptors originate from a man aged 18 to 29 in good health. CDR3s leave out the opening cysteine and the closing phenylalanine or tryptophan.

J gene	V gene	CDR3 protein
TRBJ2-7	TRBV30	AWSLWTSREQY
TRBJ2-7	TRBV28	ASTLAGASYEQY
TRBJ1-2	TRBV6-5	ASSYFGSNYGYT
TRBJ1-2	TRBV9	ASSVGGLANYGYT
TRBJ1-5	TRBV28	ASSFQDLNQPQH
TRBJ1-2	TRBV29-1	SVDSPYGYT
TRBJ2-1	TRBV28	ASSLWGPDSGGDNEQF
TRBJ2-7	TRBV19	ASSMRTGLTYEQY
TRBJ2-7	TRBV7-8	ASSNTSGRAEYEQY
TRBJ2-7	TRBV2	ASMGAYTSYEQY
TRBJ2-7	TRBV2	ASSPPAGYEQY
TRBJ2-7	TRBV30	AWSGDDSSYEQY
TRBJ2-7	TRBV5-4	ASSPGDSTYEQY
TRBJ2-7	TRBV2	ASSEAWDSLFESSYEQY
TRBJ1-6	TRBV5-6	ASSVTVWSNSPLH
TRBJ1-2	TRBV30	AWSGNGYT